This T cell receptor (beta chain) was sequenced during a study of shared clonotypes between healthy human individuals. Study results and caveats: The study drew on few donors, limiting represented genetic and exposure-history diversity. About 5% of naive CD4 clonotypes were shared across a few donors.

This was a deep-level run. Authors' processing steps: Junction-only immunoSEQ sequences carried no quality scores, so filtering differed. The protocol was immunoSEQ multiplex PCR, while the TCRdb copy is restricted to in-frame clones and leaves out a portion. The V and J calls and the clone size are those of that table, but D and trimming were determined from the DNA. Of roughly 2,500,000 clones detected, 93% appear once; the ten largest clones hold about 0.34%. In regard to this clone: The antigen remains undetermined.

Germline V lookup: CDR1 SGHNT, CDR2 YYREEE (reference sequence). The CDR3 covers 14 residues. The V and J ends lost 5 bases and 6 bases, in that order; junction bases with no gene match: 2. The receptor's source is a man between 18 and 29 years old in good health. Some clones in this sample may be carry-over from other donors' samples. This chain uses TRBV5-4 with TRBJ2-4, with 13 bases identical to TRBD2. Sequenced sample: naive CD4+ T cells from PBMCs. The subset is: CD45RA+ positively selected. CDR3 DNA: TGTGCCAGCAGACTAGCGGGAGGGCCAAACATTCAGTACTTC. The encoded protein is CASRLAGGPNIQYF.